This T cell receptor (beta chain) was sequenced during a study of spatial heterogeneity in lung cancer. Trimming removed 3 bases at V and 1 base at J, with 4 bases between. Germline-derived CDR1 and CDR2 are SGHDN and FVKESK. The length of the CDR3 is 13 residues. TCRdb re-analysed the 5' RACE reads in MiXCR, keeping a single row per CDR3 protein. Of tens of thousands of distinct CDR3 sequences detected, about 13% appear once; the ten largest clones hold about 60%. This clonotype came up a few times. Time point indicated: sample taken at primary tumor resection. The receptor comes from a male donor with early-stage non-small cell lung cancer. Here the sequenced sample was PBMCs, taken at surgery. This sequence joins TRBV14 and TRBJ1-3; D is uncertain. CDR3 region: CASSQTSGNTIYF. In DNA form, the CDR3 reads TGTGCCAGCAGCCAGACATCTGGAAACACCATATATTTT.